The 16 T cell receptor beta chains below all came from one sample that was sequenced in a study of blood T cell repertoires in COVID-19. Libraries were prepared by immunoSEQ multiplex PCR; TCRdb keeps only in-frame clonotypes and omits some of them. The table lists approximately 110,000 clones, around 88% of them singletons. Sequenced: peripheral blood. These receptors were collected from a woman in her forties or fifties with active or convalescent COVID-19.

J is TRBJ2-5 and V is TRBV29-1; D is perhaps TRBD1 (6 bases). V was cut by 7 bases and J by 2 bases, with 8 bases left in between. Germline V gene data show CDR1 as SQVTM and CDR2 as ANQGSEA. The CDR3 runs to 11 residues. The CDR3 reads CSAGQQETQYF. The CDR3 nucleotides read TGCAGCGCTGGACAGCAAGAGACCCAGTACTTC.

This chain uses TRBV28 with TRBJ2-1, with 13 bases lining up with TRBD2. The CDR3 extends over 14 amino acids. Germline CDR1 is MDHEN and CDR2 is SYDVKM. The trim removed 6 bases at V and 8 bases at J, leaving 4 bases unmatched. The CDR3 sequence is CASRRTSGRHEQFF. CDR3 nucleotides: TGTGCCAGCAGAAGGACTAGCGGGAGACATGAGCAGTTCTTC. The full variable domain, with the rest looked up from reference TRBV28 and TRBJ2-1, is DVKVTQSSRYLVKRTGEKVFLECVQDMDHENMFWYRQDPGLGLRLIYFSYDVKMKEKGDIPEGYSVSREKKERFSLILESASTNQTSMYLCASRRTSGRHEQFFGPGTRLTVL.

The chain carries TRBV9 and TRBJ1-4, with D uncertain. The germline V gene has CDR1 SGDLS and CDR2 YYNGEE. The CDR3 consists of 18 residues. V was cut by 0 bases and J by 0 bases, with 15 bases left in between. This CDR3 reads CASSVGTNQGATNEKLFF. DNA for the CDR3: TGTGCCAGCAGCGTAGGCACCAACCAAGGAGCAACTAATGAAAAACTGTTTTTT.

This sequence joins TRBV30 and TRBJ2-7; no definite D call. The CDR3 is made up of 12 amino acids. Germline assignment: CDR1 GTSNPN and CDR2 SVGIG (reference sequence). V was cut by 5 bases and J by 3 bases, with 11 bases left in between. The CDR3 sequence is CAWGSLSYEQYF. CDR3 coding DNA: TGTGCCTGGGGAAGCCTGAGCTACGAGCAGTACTTC.

The rearrangement joins TRBV6-2 or TRBV6-3 to TRBJ1-5, with D hard to call. The V gene lost 0 bases and the J gene lost 8 bases, with 14 bases spanning the gap. Germline CDR1 MNHEY, CDR2 SVGEGT. This CDR3 spans 15 amino acids. In nucleotides, the CDR3 is TGTGCCAGCAGTTACTCGTTGGAGGAACTCGAGCCCCAGCATTTT. It specifies CASSYSLEELEPQHF.

The rearrangement links TRBV29-1 to TRBJ2-5; D gene unclear. The CDR3 has 12 residues. CDR1 SQVTM and CDR2 ANQGSEA come from the germline V gene. Deletions cut 2 bases from V and 2 bases from J, with 6 bases between. The CDR3 sequence: CSVEHLQETQYF. CDR3 DNA sequence: TGCAGCGTTGAACACCTACAAGAGACCCAGTACTTC.

The V gene is TRBV19, the J gene TRBJ2-4; weak D call: TRBD2 (6 bases). Germline lookup yields CDR1 LNHDA and CDR2 SQIVND (reference sequence). Between the trimmed V and J ends, which lost 2 bases and 5 bases, there was a span of 13 bases. There are 15 residues in the CDR3. The CDR3 DNA is TGTGCCAGTAGTATACGCGGGATCGGTGAAAACATTCAGTACTTC. Encoded protein: CASSIRGIGENIQYF.

The rearrangement links TRBV18 to TRBJ2-7; 8 positions match TRBD1. The germline V gene encodes CDR1 KGHSH and CDR2 LQKENI. With 5 bases clipped from V and 5 bases from J, the junction kept 11 bases outside the gene matches. This CDR3 contains 15 residues. The CDR3 is CASSSGQGGRDEQYF. DNA of the CDR3: TGTGCCAGCTCATCAGGACAGGGAGGTAGGGACGAGCAGTACTTC.

The J gene is TRBJ1-3, the V gene TRBV4-1; D uncertain. CDR3 length equals 18 residues. V was clipped by 0 bases and J by 0 bases, with 15 bases between them. Germline V gives CDR1 MGHRA, CDR2 YSYEKL. In DNA, the CDR3 is TGCGCCAGCAGCCAAGAAATCGTGGAGTTCTACTCTGGAAACACCATATATTTT. This translates into CASSQEIVEFYSGNTIYF.

The chain carries TRBV28 and TRBJ1-5; the D is unclear. The germline V gene encodes CDR1 MDHEN and CDR2 SYDVKM. There are 15 residues in the CDR3. V gave up 6 bases and J gave up 2 bases, with 14 bases separating them. CDR3 protein: CASSLTGLGNQPQHF. CDR3 nucleotide sequence: TGTGCCAGCAGCCTGACCGGGTTGGGCAATCAGCCCCAGCATTTT.

The chain is built from TRBV6-2 or TRBV6-3 and TRBJ2-3, with 7 bases fitting TRBD1. Germline V gene lookup returns CDR1 MNHEY and CDR2 SVGEGT. V was clipped by 2 bases and J by 4 bases; unmatched bases: 6. This CDR3 comprises 15 residues. In DNA form, the CDR3 reads TGTGCCAGCAGTTACCCCGAGACAGGGCCAGATACGCAGTATTTT. Translated, it gives CASSYPETGPDTQYF.

This chain links TRBV11-2 with TRBJ2-1; TRBD2 matches 8 bases. This CDR3 comprises 12 residues. Looked up from germline, CDR1 is SGHAT and CDR2 is FQNNGV. The ends lost 4 bases at V and 10 bases at J; junction bases unmatched: 3. CDR3 sequence (DNA): TGTGCCAGCAGCTCGTCGGGGGGGGAGCAGTTCTTC. Its translation: CASSSSGGEQFF.

The chain combines TRBV5-1 with TRBJ1-2; a possible D gene is TRBD1 (5 bases). Germline V lookup: CDR1 SGHRS, CDR2 YFSETQ. With 9 bases removed from V and 4 bases from J, the gap between germline ends came to 19 bases. The CDR3 loop spans 14 amino acids. The CDR3: CATKREGRVYGYTF. The DNA of the CDR3 is TGCGCCACCAAACGGGAGGGACGAGTCTATGGCTACACCTTC. Using reference TRBV5-1 and TRBJ1-2 for the parts outside the CDR3, the full variable domain is KAGVTQTPRYLIKTRGQQVTLSCSPISGHRSVSWYQQTPGQGLQFLFEYFSETQRNKGNFPGRFSGRQFSNSRSEMNVSTLELGDSALYLCATKREGRVYGYTFGSGTRLTVV.

DNA for the CDR3: TGTGCCAGCGTTCTCCTGGCCCCCAATCAGCCCCAGCATTTT. Protein sequence: CASVLLAPNQPQHF. This sequence joins TRBV3-1 (or the pseudogene TRBV3-2) and TRBJ1-5; no clear D gene. Per the germline V gene, CDR1 is LGHDT and CDR2 is YNNKEL (reference sequence). V gave up 8 bases and J gave up 3 bases, with 14 bases separating them. The CDR3 length is 14 residues.

The gene calls are TRBV3-1 (or the pseudogene TRBV3-2) and TRBJ1-6, with TRBD1 matching over 8 bases. The CDR3 has 16 amino acids. Germline CDR1 LGHDT, CDR2 YNNKEL (reference sequence). The V and J ends lost 4 bases and 6 bases, in that order; junction bases with no gene match: 8. CDR3 nucleotides: TGTGCCAGCAGCCTTCAAGGGACAGGCCTTAATTCACCCCTCCACTTT. Amino acids: CASSLQGTGLNSPLHF.

In its sample, this clone was seen a few times. The chain uses TRBV23-1 and TRBJ2-7, with a possible D match to TRBD1 (5 bases). TRBV23-1 is sorted into the ORF group, with uncertain function. The V end lost 0 bases, the J end lost 3 bases, and 15 bases lay between the germline ends. The CDR3 extends over 16 amino acids. The CDR3 loop is CASSQSGQGSFYEQYF. The CDR3 coding sequence is TGCGCCAGCAGTCAATCTGGCCAGGGATCCTTCTACGAGCAGTACTTC.